This is a list of T cell receptor beta chains from one sample in a study of T cell responses to AZD1222 COVID-19 vaccine. Measured with immunoSEQ multiplex PCR; TCRdb has only the in-frame clones, and not every one. The sample has approximately 91,000 clones, 80% to 95% seen once. The starting material was peripheral blood, obtained 28 days after the second AZD1222 dose. These receptor sequences come from an adult who received the AZD1222 COVID-19 vaccine. Both conserved end residues are part of each CDR3. The order of the fields is CDR3 protein, J gene, V gene.

CDR3 protein: CASRSLEGLGQPQHF
J gene: TRBJ1-5
V gene: TRBV7-2

CDR3 protein: CASSTPGLAKNIQYF
J gene: TRBJ2-4
V gene: TRBV19

CDR3 protein: CASSPIVDEQFF
J gene: TRBJ2-1
V gene: TRBV7-7

CDR3 protein: CASSPYAGPPQETQYF
J gene: TRBJ2-5
V gene: TRBV19

CDR3 protein: CASSLRLAGVAYNEQFF
J gene: TRBJ2-1
V gene: TRBV28

CDR3 protein: CRGGDRGGPAEAFF
J gene: TRBJ1-1
V gene: TRBV29-1

CDR3 protein: CAMGPGQGYEQYF
J gene: TRBJ2-7
V gene: TRBV10-3

CDR3 protein: CAISDRAYNEQFF
J gene: TRBJ2-1
V gene: TRBV10-3

CDR3 protein: CASSSWTSGTETRYEQYF
J gene: TRBJ2-7
V gene: TRBV5-4

CDR3 protein: CASSLSQGNEQFF
J gene: TRBJ2-1
V gene: TRBV28

CDR3 protein: CASRRGPNTEAFF
J gene: TRBJ1-1
V gene: TRBV10-2

CDR3 protein: CASSSGAGNSNYGYTF
J gene: TRBJ1-2
V gene: TRBV5-4

CDR3 protein: CASSLRTGENEQFF
J gene: TRBJ2-1
V gene: TRBV28

CDR3 protein: CASSLGAGSGANVLTF
J gene: TRBJ2-6
V gene: TRBV13

CDR3 protein: CASSPRLAGSTDTQYF
J gene: TRBJ2-3
V gene: TRBV27

CDR3 protein: CASSLKAYEQYF
J gene: TRBJ2-7
V gene: TRBV5-1

CDR3 protein: CATSDGQGYEQYF
J gene: TRBJ2-7
V gene: TRBV24-1

CDR3 protein: CASSYRQGRDQPQHF
J gene: TRBJ1-5
V gene: TRBV6-5

CDR3 protein: CASSVLRGSFNYGYTF
J gene: TRBJ1-2
V gene: TRBV27

CDR3 protein: CASSESGLGYTF
J gene: TRBJ1-2
V gene: TRBV25-1

CDR3 protein: CASSLVGSYEQYF
J gene: TRBJ2-7
V gene: TRBV5-5

CDR3 protein: CASSLDEGSNQPQHF
J gene: TRBJ1-5
V gene: TRBV28

CDR3 protein: CASSKEQKKTQYF
J gene: TRBJ2-5
V gene: TRBV21-1

CDR3 protein: CASSFGRTMNTEAFF
J gene: TRBJ1-1
V gene: TRBV5-1

CDR3 protein: CASSESGFYGYTF
J gene: TRBJ1-2
V gene: TRBV7-9

CDR3 protein: CAISESDRRVQETQYF
J gene: TRBJ2-5
V gene: TRBV10-3

CDR3 protein: CASSQDWAGGIYGYTF
J gene: TRBJ1-2
V gene: TRBV4-2

CDR3 protein: CASSVQSSGANVLTF
J gene: TRBJ2-6
V gene: TRBV19

CDR3 protein: CASSTTEGTEAFF
J gene: TRBJ1-1
V gene: TRBV11-3

CDR3 protein: CASSISDRGHGTEAFF
J gene: TRBJ1-1
V gene: TRBV19

CDR3 protein: CASSEASGEGYGYTF
J gene: TRBJ1-2
V gene: TRBV6-1

CDR3 protein: CASRPQGSPNYGYTF
J gene: TRBJ1-2
V gene: TRBV19

CDR3 protein: CASSYRDVGSGNTIYF
J gene: TRBJ1-3
V gene: TRBV6-5

CDR3 protein: CASSPSQASGRAGGEQFF
J gene: TRBJ2-1
V gene: TRBV13

CDR3 protein: CASSLGLSNYEQYF
J gene: TRBJ2-7
V gene: TRBV11-2

CDR3 protein: CATSRGFDRVVKLAKNIQYF
J gene: TRBJ2-4
V gene: TRBV15

CDR3 protein: CAWSVPVNTEAFF
J gene: TRBJ1-1
V gene: TRBV30

CDR3 protein: CASSYSVYEQYF
J gene: TRBJ2-7
V gene: TRBV6-5

CDR3 protein: CASSVVVWTGEYGYTF
J gene: TRBJ1-2
V gene: TRBV9

CDR3 protein: CASSQGLAGVPEQFF
J gene: TRBJ2-1
V gene: TRBV4-2

CDR3 protein: CASSLTPQNGVTQYF
J gene: TRBJ2-3
V gene: TRBV9

CDR3 protein: CASSLRDSYGYTF
J gene: TRBJ1-2
V gene: TRBV28

CDR3 protein: CASSDVAGGNEQFF
J gene: TRBJ2-1
V gene: TRBV9

CDR3 protein: CASTRTGNTEAFF
J gene: TRBJ1-1
V gene: TRBV25-1

CDR3 protein: CASRQGGQNYGYTF
J gene: TRBJ1-2
V gene: TRBV19

CDR3 protein: CASSSSPWDPRAYNEQFF
J gene: TRBJ2-1
V gene: TRBV21-1

CDR3 protein: CASSLAENIQYF
J gene: TRBJ2-4
V gene: TRBV28

CDR3 protein: CASSLAGSYEQYF
J gene: TRBJ2-7
V gene: TRBV5-4

CDR3 protein: CASSWGWSNQPQHF
J gene: TRBJ1-5
V gene: TRBV5-6

CDR3 protein: CASSSPSGTVDSPLHF
J gene: TRBJ1-6
V gene: TRBV27

CDR3 protein: CASLSRREKTQYF
J gene: TRBJ2-5
V gene: TRBV28

CDR3 protein: CASSRPGRANYGYTF
J gene: TRBJ1-2
V gene: TRBV28

CDR3 protein: CASSLVWSTGEEGYTF
J gene: TRBJ1-2
V gene: TRBV14

CDR3 protein: CASSVGQKAFF
J gene: TRBJ1-1
V gene: TRBV2

CDR3 protein: CASSPSGVSDQPQHF
J gene: TRBJ1-5
V gene: TRBV5-1